These 17 T cell receptor beta chains share one sample of origin, sequenced in a study of shared clonotypes between healthy human individuals (dated by TCRdb to between 2020 and 2021). Library prep was done by the immunoSEQ multiplex PCR assay. Entries here come from immuneACCESS through TCRdb and include only in-frame sequences with V and J called. Some clones fail to appear in such tables; in the studies checked, an unresolved V gene covers under half of the shortfall, and the cause of the remainder is unknown. The sample records 2 million to 2.5 million clones, around 92% of which are singletons. Approximately 0.41% of the sample lies in the top ten. Sequenced input: naive CD4+ T cells from PBMCs. This specimen's cell subset or site label, per the study, means: CD45RA+ positively selected. The receptor set was obtained from a man between 18 and 35 years old in good health. Some clones in this sample may be carry-over from other donors' samples.

As concerns this clone: The sample carries other DNA sequences with the same CDR3. J is TRBJ2-1 and V is TRBV19; D is uncertain. The V end lost 1 base, the J end lost 4 bases, and 5 bases lay between the germline ends. CDR1 and CDR2 from the germline V gene are LNHDA and SQIVND (reference sequence). The CDR3 is 13 amino acids. The CDR3 spells CASSIGSYNEQFF. The CDR3 nucleotides read TGTGCCAGTAGTATAGGATCGTACAATGAGCAGTTCTTC.

For the CDR3, the DNA is TGTGCCAGCAGCGGGGATCAGGGGCGCTACGAGCAGTACTTC. Protein: CASSGDQGRYEQYF. The J gene is TRBJ2-7, the V gene TRBV5-4; a weak D match, TRBD1 (6 bases). Germline values: CDR1 SGHNT, CDR2 YYREEE (reference sequence). The CDR3 loop spans 14 amino acids. Trimming took 4 bases from V and 3 from J, leaving 14 bases between them.

On this clone: Other DNA sequences in the same sample also yield this CDR3. V usage is TRBV5-1 and J usage is TRBJ1-1; 7 bases agree with TRBD1. Germline lookup yields CDR1 SGHRS and CDR2 YFSETQ. CDR3 size: 14 residues. Trimming took 3 bases from V and 0 from J; bases not matched to a gene: 2. The CDR3 reads CASSSTGLNTEAFF. The CDR3 DNA sequence: TGCGCCAGCAGCTCGACAGGGCTGAACACTGAAGCTTTCTTT.

Of note for this clone: One end of the junction fails to match germline, which may point to a read error. V gene TRBV5-6 combines with J gene TRBJ1-1; perhaps TRBD1 as D (5 bases). The CDR3 spans 14 residues. Germline lookup yields CDR1 SGHDT and CDR2 YYEEEE. The CDR3 spells CASSRDWGNPEAFF. CDR3 bases: TGTGCCAGCAGCCGGGATTGGGGGAACCCTGAAGCTTTCTTT.

About this clone: Other DNA sequences in the same sample also yield this CDR3. J is TRBJ1-4 and V is TRBV27; D gene unclear. CDR3 length: 12 amino acids. CDR1 MNHEY and CDR2 SMNVEV come from the germline V gene (reference sequence). The V and J ends lost 2 bases and 8 bases respectively, with 6 bases between them. DNA for the CDR3: TGTGCCAGCAGTTTAAGAGGGGAAAAACTGTTTTTT. As protein: CASSLRGEKLFF.

The rearrangement uses TRBV6-6 and TRBJ1-5; D is perhaps TRBD1 (5 bases). V was shortened by 3 bases and J by 3 bases, with 15 bases between the two germline ends. The CDR3 contains 16 residues. CDR1 and CDR2 (germline): MNHNY, SVGAGI (reference sequence). CDR3 in amino acids: CASSYTRGTDNQPQHF. The CDR3 nucleotides read TGTGCCAGCAGTTATACGCGGGGGACGGACAATCAGCCCCAGCATTTT.

The genes are TRBV19 and TRBJ2-5, with TRBD2 matching 9 bases. Germline V CDR1 and CDR2: LNHDA, SQIVND (reference sequence). Trimming at V came to 1 base and at J to 5 bases, leaving 5 bases not matched to a gene. CDR3 size: 15 residues. CDR3 residues: CASSIGGRARETQYF. The CDR3 DNA reads as TGTGCCAGTAGTATAGGCGGGAGGGCCCGGGAGACCCAGTACTTC.

Concerning this clone: The sample carries other DNA sequences with the same CDR3. The V call is TRBV18, the J call TRBJ2-5; 10 nucleotides align to TRBD1. The junction had 6 bases not matched to a gene; V was cut back by 3 bases and J by 5 bases. The germline V gene has CDR1 KGHSH and CDR2 LQKENI. This CDR3 comprises 15 residues. CDR3 nucleotide sequence: TGTGCCAGCTCACCTGGGACAGGGGTACGGGAGACCCAGTACTTC. Translation gives CASSPGTGVRETQYF. The full variable domain, in which reference TRBV18 and TRBJ2-5 provide the parts outside the CDR3, is NAGVMQNPRHLVRRRGQEARLRCSPMKGHSHVYWYRQLPEEGLKFMVYLQKENIIDESGMPKERFSAEFPKEGPSILRIQQVVRGDSAAYFCASSPGTGVRETQYFGPGTRLLVL.

V gene TRBV30 combines with J gene TRBJ2-7, with D perhaps matching TRBD2 (6 bases). CDR3 length equals 13 residues. In germline, CDR1 is GTSNPN, CDR2 SVGIG (reference sequence). V gave up 4 bases and J gave up 2 bases, with 12 bases separating them. CDR3 DNA sequence: TGTGCCTGGACTCCCGGGACTCCCTACGAGCAGTACTTC. It encodes CAWTPGTPYEQYF.

On this clone itself: Other nucleotide sequences from this sample produce the same CDR3. The V and J genes are TRBV7-8 and TRBJ2-1; the D is unclear. The CDR3 runs 13 residues. Trimming pared 1 base from V and 5 bases from J, leaving 6 bases between. Looked up from germline, CDR1 is SGHVS and CDR2 is FQNEAQ. CDR3 nucleotide sequence: TGTGCCAGCAGCTTAGGACGCAACAATGAGCAGTTCTTC. The encoded protein is CASSLGRNNEQFF.

V is TRBV30 and J is TRBJ2-1; the D call may be TRBD1 or TRBD2 (6 bases each). Germline V gene sequence: CDR1 GTSNPN, CDR2 SVGIG (reference sequence). The V and J ends lost 6 bases and 3 bases respectively, with 15 bases between them. CDR3 length equals 14 residues. CDR3 amino acids: CACGTGAFYNEQFF. CDR3 DNA: TGTGCCTGTGGAACGGGGGCATTCTACAATGAGCAGTTCTTC.

The chain carries TRBV19 and TRBJ2-1; D is possibly TRBD1 (5 bases). Trimming pared 3 bases from V and 9 bases from J, leaving 18 bases between. Germline V gives CDR1 LNHDA, CDR2 SQIVND (reference sequence). CDR3 length: 15 residues. CDR3 nucleotides: TGTGCCAGTAGTATTGGTTGGCAGGGCTTTCCTGAGCAGTTCTTC. Protein sequence: CASSIGWQGFPEQFF.

In regard to this clone: Other DNA sequences in the sample encode the same CDR3. Here the CDR3 DNA reads TGTGCCTGGAGTCTGGGCTTGAACACTGAAGCTTTCTTT. It translates to CAWSLGLNTEAFF. The chain is built from TRBV30 and TRBJ1-1; D gene uncertain. Germline lookup yields CDR1 GTSNPN and CDR2 SVGIG (reference sequence). The V end lost 2 bases, the J end lost 0 bases, and 7 bases lay between the germline ends. The CDR3 is 13 residues long.

The gene calls are TRBV7-2 and TRBJ1-4; TRBD1 aligns across 11 bases. Germline V gene data show CDR1 as SGHTA and CDR2 as FQGNSA. After removal of 5 bases from V and 6 bases from J, the junction contained 5 bases not matched to a gene. The CDR3 runs 15 residues. CDR3 sequence reads: CASSGRTGGHEKLFF. DNA of the CDR3: TGTGCCAGCAGCGGTAGGACAGGGGGCCATGAAAAACTGTTTTTT.

The chain uses TRBV5-1 and TRBJ2-2, with 10 bases matching TRBD1. J lost 3 bases, V lost 7 bases, and 3 bases had no gene match. This CDR3 is built from 14 residues. In germline, CDR1 is SGHRS, CDR2 YFSETQ. In DNA form, the CDR3 reads TGCGCCAGCCGGACAGGGGGAGACACCGGGGAGCTGTTTTTT. This gives the protein CASRTGGDTGELFF.

The V gene is TRBV27, the J gene TRBJ2-7; D possibly matches TRBD1 or TRBD2 (5 bases each). Trimming shortened V by 5 bases and J by 1 base, and 15 bases separated the two germline ends. The CDR3 spans 15 residues. Germline V CDR1 and CDR2: MNHEY, SMNVEV (reference sequence). In DNA form, the CDR3 reads TGTGCCAGCAGTGCTTCCGGGACGGTGTCCTACGAGCAGTACTTC. Protein product: CASSASGTVSYEQYF.

The chain is built from TRBV27 and TRBJ2-1, with D uncertain. V lost 3 bases, J lost 8 bases, and 17 bases lay in between. Germline V gene sequence: CDR1 MNHEY, CDR2 SMNVEV (reference sequence). CDR3 length: 15 amino acids. The CDR3 DNA reads as TGTGCCAGCAGTTTCCGAAAGGCTATGGGCCATGAGCAGTTCTTC. Translated, it gives CASSFRKAMGHEQFF.